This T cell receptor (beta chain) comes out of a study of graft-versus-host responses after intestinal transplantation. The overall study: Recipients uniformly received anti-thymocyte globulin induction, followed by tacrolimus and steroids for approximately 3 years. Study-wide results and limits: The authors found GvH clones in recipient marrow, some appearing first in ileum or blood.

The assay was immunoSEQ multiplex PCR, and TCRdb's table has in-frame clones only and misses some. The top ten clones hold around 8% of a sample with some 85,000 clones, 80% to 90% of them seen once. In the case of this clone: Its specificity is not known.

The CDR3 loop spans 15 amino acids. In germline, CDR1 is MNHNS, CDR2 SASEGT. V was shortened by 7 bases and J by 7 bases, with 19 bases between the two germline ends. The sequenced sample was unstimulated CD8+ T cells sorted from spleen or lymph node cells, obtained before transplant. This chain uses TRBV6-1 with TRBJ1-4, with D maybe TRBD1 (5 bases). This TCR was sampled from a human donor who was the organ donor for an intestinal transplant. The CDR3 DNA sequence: TGTGCCAGCACCGAATGGCAGGGCTGGGGTGAAAAACTGTTTTTT. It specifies CASTEWQGWGEKLFF.